In this sample, the clone carrying this TCR beta chain turned up a few times. Its antigen is not known. The CDR3 has 12 amino acids. Germline V gene data show CDR1 as SGHTA and CDR2 as FQGTGA. Trimming shortened V by 5 bases and J by 5 bases, and 10 bases separated the two germline ends. The source of the sample is a study of T cell repertoires in cytomegalovirus infection. The overall study: Signatures in public TCR beta sequences pointed to both CMV infection and matching HLA type. Study observations and caveats: Ex vivo responses were dominated by HLA-C-restricted CMV-specific TCR beta clonotypes. Cumulated frequencies of public TCR beta families served to identify carriers of CMV plus the relevant HLA.

TCRdb re-analysed the reads in MiXCR, keeping a single row per CDR3 protein. The sample gives 250,000 to 350,000 distinct CDR3 sequences, under 30% of which show up once; about 15% is in the top ten. The V gene is TRBV7-3, the J gene TRBJ2-7, with D perhaps TRBD1 or TRBD2 (5 bases each). The specimen was PBMCs. This clonotype originated in a human donor in good health (CMV status not recorded). Some clones in this sample may be carry-over from other donors' samples. CDR3 coding DNA: TGTGCCAGCAGCGGGGGTAGCAACGAGCAGTACTTC. It is translated as CASSGGSNEQYF.